These 3 T cell receptor beta chains share one sample of origin, sequenced in a study of blood T cell repertoires in COVID-19. Generated by immunoSEQ multiplex PCR, the TCRdb table keeps only in-frame clones and is missing some. This table holds roughly 160,000 clones, over 65% found once. The material sequenced was peripheral blood. These receptors were taken from a woman older than 75 with acute or convalescent COVID-19.

The chain carries TRBV7-9 and TRBJ2-2; a possible D gene is TRBD2 (6 bases). The germline gives CDR1 SEHNR, CDR2 FQNEAQ (reference sequence). The CDR3 sequence is 17 residues long. V was cut by 8 bases and J by 1 base, with 20 bases left in between. Written as DNA, the CDR3 is TGTGCCAGCCGAGCTTACGGGTCAGCGGGGAACACCGGGGAGCTGTTTTTT. Translated: CASRAYGSAGNTGELFF.

This chain connects TRBV5-5 to TRBJ1-4; D remains unclear. This CDR3 comprises 16 residues. Germline CDR1 and CDR2: SGHKS and YYEKEE (reference sequence). With 4 bases removed from V and 0 bases from J, the gap between germline ends came to 13 bases. The CDR3, as DNA: TGTGCCAGCAGCCCCGGGGAAGTTGCAACTAATGAAAAACTGTTTTTT. Amino acids: CASSPGEVATNEKLFF.

To note about this clone: Other nucleotide sequences in the sample specify the same CDR3. V and J are TRBV6-5 and TRBJ1-4; 8 bases match TRBD1. CDR1 MNHEY and CDR2 SVGAGI come from the germline V gene. With V trimmed by 6 bases and J by 4 bases, 4 bases remained unmatched. The CDR3 has 14 amino acids. The CDR3 nucleotides are TGTGCCAGCAGCCAAGGACAGGGTAATGAAAAACTGTTTTTT. Translation: CASSQGQGNEKLFF.